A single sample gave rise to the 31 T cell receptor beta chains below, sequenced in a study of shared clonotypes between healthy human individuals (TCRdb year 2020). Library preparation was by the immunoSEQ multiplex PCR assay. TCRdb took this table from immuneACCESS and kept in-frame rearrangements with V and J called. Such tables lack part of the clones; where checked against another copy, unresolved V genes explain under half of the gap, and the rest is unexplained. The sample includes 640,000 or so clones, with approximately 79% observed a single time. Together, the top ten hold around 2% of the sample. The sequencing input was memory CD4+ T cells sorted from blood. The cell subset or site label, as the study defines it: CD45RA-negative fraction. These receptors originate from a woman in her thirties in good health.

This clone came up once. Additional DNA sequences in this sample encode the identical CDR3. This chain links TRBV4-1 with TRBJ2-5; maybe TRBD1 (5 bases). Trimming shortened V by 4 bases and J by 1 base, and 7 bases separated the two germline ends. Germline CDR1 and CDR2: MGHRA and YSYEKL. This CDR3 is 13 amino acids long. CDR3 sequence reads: CASSLGLQETQYF. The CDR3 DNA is TGCGCCAGCAGCCTGGGGCTCCAAGAGACCCAGTACTTC.

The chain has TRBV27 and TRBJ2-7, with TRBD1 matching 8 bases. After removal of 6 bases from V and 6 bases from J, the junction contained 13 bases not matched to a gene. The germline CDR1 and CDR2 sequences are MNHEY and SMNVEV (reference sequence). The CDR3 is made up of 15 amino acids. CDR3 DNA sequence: TGTGCCAGCAGGATCCAGGGGGCGGCCCTCAGCGAGCAGTACTTC. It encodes CASRIQGAALSEQYF.

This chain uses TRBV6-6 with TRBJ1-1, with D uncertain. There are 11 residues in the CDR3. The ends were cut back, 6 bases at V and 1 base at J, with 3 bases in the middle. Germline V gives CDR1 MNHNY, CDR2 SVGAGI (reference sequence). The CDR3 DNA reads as TGTGCCAGCAGCGAGAACACTGAAGCTTTCTTT. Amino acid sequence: CASSENTEAFF.

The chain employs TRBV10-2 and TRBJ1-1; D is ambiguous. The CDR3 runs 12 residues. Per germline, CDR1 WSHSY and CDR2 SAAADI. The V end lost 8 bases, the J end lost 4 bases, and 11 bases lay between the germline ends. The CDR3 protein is CASCGRSTEAFF. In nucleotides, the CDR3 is TGCGCCAGCTGCGGCAGGTCCACTGAAGCTTTCTTT.

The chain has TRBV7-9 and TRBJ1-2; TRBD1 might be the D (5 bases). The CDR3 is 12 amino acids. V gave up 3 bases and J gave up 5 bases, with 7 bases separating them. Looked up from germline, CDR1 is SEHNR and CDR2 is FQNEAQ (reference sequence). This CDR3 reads CASSFGGYGYTF. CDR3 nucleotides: TGTGCCAGCAGCTTCGGGGGATATGGCTACACCTTC.

In nucleotides, the CDR3 is TGTGCCAGCAGCCGGACAGGGGCTGAAAGGTACGAGCAGTACTTC. It encodes CASSRTGAERYEQYF. The chain links TRBV5-4 to TRBJ2-7; TRBD1 matches 9 bases. The CDR3 length is 15 residues. Germline-derived CDR1 and CDR2 are SGHNT and YYREEE (reference sequence). J was trimmed by 4 bases and V by 4 bases; bases with no gene match: 9.

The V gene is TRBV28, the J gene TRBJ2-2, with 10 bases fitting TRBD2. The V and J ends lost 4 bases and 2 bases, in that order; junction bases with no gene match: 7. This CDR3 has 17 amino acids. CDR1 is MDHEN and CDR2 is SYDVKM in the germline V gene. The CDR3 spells CASSSPSGSRNTGELFF. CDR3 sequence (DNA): TGTGCCAGCAGTTCGCCTAGCGGGAGCCGAAACACCGGGGAGCTGTTTTTT.

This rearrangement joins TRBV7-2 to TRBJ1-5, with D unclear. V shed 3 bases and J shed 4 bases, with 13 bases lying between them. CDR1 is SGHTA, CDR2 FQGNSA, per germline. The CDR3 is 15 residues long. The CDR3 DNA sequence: TGTGCCAGCAGCTTTGATGGGAATCGGAATCAGCCCCAGCATTTT. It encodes CASSFDGNRNQPQHF.

This CDR3 reads CSVETLSKETQYF. As DNA, the CDR3 is TGCAGCGTTGAAACTTTGTCTAAGGAGACCCAGTACTTC. The chain carries TRBV29-1 and TRBJ2-5; no clear D gene. CDR1 is SQVTM and CDR2 is ANQGSEA in the germline V gene. The length of the CDR3 is 13 residues. Between the trimmed V and J ends, which lost 2 bases and 5 bases, there was a span of 12 bases.

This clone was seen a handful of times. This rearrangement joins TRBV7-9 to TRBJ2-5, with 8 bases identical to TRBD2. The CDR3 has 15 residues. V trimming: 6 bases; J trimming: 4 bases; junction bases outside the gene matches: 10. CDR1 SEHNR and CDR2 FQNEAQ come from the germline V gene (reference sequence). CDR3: CASSRLSAGGETQYF. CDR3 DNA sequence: TGTGCCAGCAGTCGCCTGTCGGCGGGAGGAGAGACCCAGTACTTC.

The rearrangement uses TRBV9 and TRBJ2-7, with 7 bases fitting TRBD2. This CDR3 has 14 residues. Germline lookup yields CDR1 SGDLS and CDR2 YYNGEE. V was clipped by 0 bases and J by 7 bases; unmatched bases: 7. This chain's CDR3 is CASSVEAGAGEQYF. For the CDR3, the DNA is TGTGCCAGCAGCGTAGAGGCGGGAGCGGGTGAGCAGTACTTC. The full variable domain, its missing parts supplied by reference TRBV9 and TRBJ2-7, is DSGVTQTPKHLITATGQRVTLRCSPRSGDLSVYWYQQSLDQGLQFLIQYYNGEERAKGNILERFSAQQFPDLHSELNLSSLELGDSALYFCASSVEAGAGEQYFGPGTRLTVT.

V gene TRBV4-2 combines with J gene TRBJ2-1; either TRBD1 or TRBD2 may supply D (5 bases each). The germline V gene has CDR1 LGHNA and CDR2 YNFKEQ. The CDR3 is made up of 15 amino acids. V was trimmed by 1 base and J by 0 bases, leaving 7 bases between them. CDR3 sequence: CASSQGGSSYNEQFF. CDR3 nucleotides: TGTGCCAGCAGCCAAGGGGGGAGCTCCTACAATGAGCAGTTCTTC.

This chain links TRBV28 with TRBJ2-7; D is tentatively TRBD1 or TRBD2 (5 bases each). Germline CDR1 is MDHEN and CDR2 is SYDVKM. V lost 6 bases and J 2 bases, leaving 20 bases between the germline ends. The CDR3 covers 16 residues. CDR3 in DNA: TGTGCCAGCAGCTCAGAGCGCCGAGGGGAACCCTACGAGCAGTACTTC. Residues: CASSSERRGEPYEQYF.

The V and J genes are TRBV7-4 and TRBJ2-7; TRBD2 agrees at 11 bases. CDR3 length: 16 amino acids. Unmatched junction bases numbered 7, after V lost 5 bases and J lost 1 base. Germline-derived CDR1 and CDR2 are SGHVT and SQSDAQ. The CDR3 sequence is CASSPGLAESSYEQYF. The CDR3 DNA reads TGTGCCAGCAGCCCGGGACTAGCGGAATCATCCTACGAGCAGTACTTC.

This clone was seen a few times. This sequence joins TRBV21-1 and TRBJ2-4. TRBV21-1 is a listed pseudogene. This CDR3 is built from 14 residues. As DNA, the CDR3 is TGTGCCAGCAGCAAAGCGCTGGCCAAAAACATTCAGTACTTC. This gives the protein CASSKALAKNIQYF.

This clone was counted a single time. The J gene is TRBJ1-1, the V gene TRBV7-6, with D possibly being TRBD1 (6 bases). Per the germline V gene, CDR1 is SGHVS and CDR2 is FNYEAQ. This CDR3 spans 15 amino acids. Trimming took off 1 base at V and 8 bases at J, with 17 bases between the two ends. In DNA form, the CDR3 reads TGTGCCAGCAGCTTAGTTTGGGGTGAGGGGGTCGAAGCTTTCTTT. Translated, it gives CASSLVWGEGVEAFF. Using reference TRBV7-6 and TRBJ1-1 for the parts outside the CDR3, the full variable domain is GAGVSQSPRYKVTKRGQDVALRCDPISGHVSLYWYRQALGQGPEFLTYFNYEAQQDKSGLPNDRFSAERPEGSISTLTIQRTEQRDSAMYRCASSLVWGEGVEAFFGQGTRLTVV.

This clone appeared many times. CDR3 residues: CASSLWRASWDEQFF. CDR3 coding DNA: TGTGCCAGCAGCTTATGGCGGGCCTCTTGGGATGAGCAGTTCTTC. The rearrangement links TRBV7-2 to TRBJ2-1; D might be TRBD2 (5 bases). Per the germline V gene, CDR1 is SGHTA and CDR2 is FQGNSA. With 2 bases removed from V and 8 bases from J, the gap between germline ends came to 16 bases. The CDR3 length is 15 residues.

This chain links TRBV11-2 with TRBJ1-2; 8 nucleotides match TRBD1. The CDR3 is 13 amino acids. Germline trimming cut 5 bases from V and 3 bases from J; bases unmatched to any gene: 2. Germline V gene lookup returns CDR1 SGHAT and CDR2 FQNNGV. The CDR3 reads CASSQQGDYGYTF. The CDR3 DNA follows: TGTGCCAGCAGCCAACAGGGGGACTATGGCTACACCTTC.

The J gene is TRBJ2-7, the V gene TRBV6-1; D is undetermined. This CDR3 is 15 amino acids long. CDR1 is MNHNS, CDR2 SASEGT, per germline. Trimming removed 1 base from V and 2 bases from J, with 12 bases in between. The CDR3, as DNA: TGTGCCAGCAGTGAAGTCCCCCGGTCGGCCTACGAGCAGTACTTC. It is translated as CASSEVPRSAYEQYF.

The CDR3: CASRHPGLASNEQFF. The CDR3 DNA sequence: TGTGCCAGCAGACATCCGGGACTAGCGAGCAATGAGCAGTTCTTC. The chain uses TRBV11-2 and TRBJ2-1, with 10 bases that match TRBD2. In germline, CDR1 is SGHAT, CDR2 FQNNGV. The V and J ends lost 6 bases and 6 bases, in that order; junction bases with no gene match: 8. The CDR3 loop spans 15 amino acids.

The DNA for the CDR3 is TGTGCCAGCAGCTTGGCCGGGTCTCAGCCCCAGCATTTT. This gives the protein CASSLAGSQPQHF. The gene calls are TRBV5-6 and TRBJ1-5; D is unclear. CDR3 length: 13 amino acids. Trimming took 0 bases from V and 6 from J, leaving 7 bases between them. Germline V gene data show CDR1 as SGHDT and CDR2 as YYEEEE.

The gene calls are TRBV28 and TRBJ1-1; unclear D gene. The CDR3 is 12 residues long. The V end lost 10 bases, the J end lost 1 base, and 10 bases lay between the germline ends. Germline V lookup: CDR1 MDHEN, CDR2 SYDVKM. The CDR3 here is CAITRQNTEAFF. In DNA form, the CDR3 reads TGTGCCATTACCAGGCAGAACACTGAAGCTTTCTTT.

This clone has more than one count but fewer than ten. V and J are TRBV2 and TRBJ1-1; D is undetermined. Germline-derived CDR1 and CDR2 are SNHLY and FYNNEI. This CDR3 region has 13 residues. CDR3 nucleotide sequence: TGTGCACTACACAGAACTATAAACACTGAAGCTTTCTTT. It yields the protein CALHRTINTEAFF.

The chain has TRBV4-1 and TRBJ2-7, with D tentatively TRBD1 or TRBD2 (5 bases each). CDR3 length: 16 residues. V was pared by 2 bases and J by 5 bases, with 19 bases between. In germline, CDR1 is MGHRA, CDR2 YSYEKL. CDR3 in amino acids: CASSQFFGAQGHEQYF. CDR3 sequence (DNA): TGCGCCAGCAGCCAATTTTTTGGTGCTCAGGGACACGAGCAGTACTTC.

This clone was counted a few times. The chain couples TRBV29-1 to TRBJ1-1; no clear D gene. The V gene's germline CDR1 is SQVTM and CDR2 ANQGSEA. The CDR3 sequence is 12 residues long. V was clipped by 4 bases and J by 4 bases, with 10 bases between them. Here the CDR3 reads CSVVGLGTEAFF. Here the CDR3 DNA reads TGCAGCGTTGTAGGGCTTGGCACTGAAGCTTTCTTT.

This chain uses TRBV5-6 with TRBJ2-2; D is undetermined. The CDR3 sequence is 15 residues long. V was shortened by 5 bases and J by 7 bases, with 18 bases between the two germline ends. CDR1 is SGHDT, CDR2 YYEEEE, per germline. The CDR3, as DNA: TGTGCCAGCAGGCGTGAGAAGGGCCAAATCGGGGAGCTGTTTTTT. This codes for CASRREKGQIGELFF.

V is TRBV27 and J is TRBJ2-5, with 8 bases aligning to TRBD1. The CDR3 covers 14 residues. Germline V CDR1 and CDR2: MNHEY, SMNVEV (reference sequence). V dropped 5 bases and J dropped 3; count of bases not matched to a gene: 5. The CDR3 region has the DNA TGTGCCAGCAGTGGATGGGGACAGGAAGAGACCCAGTACTTC. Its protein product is CASSGWGQEETQYF.

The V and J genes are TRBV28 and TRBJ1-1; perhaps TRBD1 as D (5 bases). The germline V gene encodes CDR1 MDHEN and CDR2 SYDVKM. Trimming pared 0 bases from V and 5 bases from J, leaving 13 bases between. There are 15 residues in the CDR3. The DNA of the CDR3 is TGTGCCAGCAGTTTATGGGGGGAAGGGTTTACTGAAGCTTTCTTT. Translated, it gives CASSLWGEGFTEAFF. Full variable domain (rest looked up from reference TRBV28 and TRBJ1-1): DVKVTQSSRYLVKRTGEKVFLECVQDMDHENMFWYRQDPGLGLRLIYFSYDVKMKEKGDIPEGYSVSREKKERFSLILESASTNQTSMYLCASSLWGEGFTEAFFGQGTRLTVV.

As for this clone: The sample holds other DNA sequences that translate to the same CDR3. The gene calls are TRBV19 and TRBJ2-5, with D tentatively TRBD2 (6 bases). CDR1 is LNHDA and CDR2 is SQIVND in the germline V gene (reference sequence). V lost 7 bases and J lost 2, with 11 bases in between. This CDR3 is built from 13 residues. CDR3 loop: CASNRGRQETQYF. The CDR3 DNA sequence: TGTGCCAGTAACCGGGGGAGACAAGAGACCCAGTACTTC.

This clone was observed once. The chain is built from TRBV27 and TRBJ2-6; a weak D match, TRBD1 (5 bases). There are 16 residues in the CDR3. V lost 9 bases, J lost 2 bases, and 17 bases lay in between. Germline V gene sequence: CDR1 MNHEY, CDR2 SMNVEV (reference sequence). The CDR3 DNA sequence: TGTGCCAGTTCGAACCTAGGGGTAACTGGGGCCAACGTCCTGACTTTC. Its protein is CASSNLGVTGANVLTF. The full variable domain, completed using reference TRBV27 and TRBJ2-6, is EAQVTQNPRYLITVTGKKLTVTCSQNMNHEYMSWYRQDPGLGLRQIYYSMNVEVTDKGDVPEGYKVSRKEKRNFPLILESPSPNQTSLYFCASSNLGVTGANVLTFGAGSRLTVL.

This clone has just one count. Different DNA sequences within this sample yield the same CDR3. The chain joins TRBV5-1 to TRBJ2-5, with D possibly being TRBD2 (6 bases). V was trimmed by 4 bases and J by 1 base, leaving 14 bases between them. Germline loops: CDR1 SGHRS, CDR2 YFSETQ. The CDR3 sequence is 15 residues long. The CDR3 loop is CASSLILGGQETQYF. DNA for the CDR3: TGCGCCAGCAGCCTGATTCTCGGGGGCCAAGAGACCCAGTACTTC.